Listed below are T cell receptor beta chains from one sample, sequenced in a study of regulatory T cells in long-lasting Graves disease. TCRdb processed the multiplex PCR reads anew with MiXCR; each CDR3 protein has one entry. The data show 500,000 to 800,000 distinct CDR3 sequences, with around 32% seen just once and about two fifths held by the top ten. The sample was peripheral blood mononuclear cells (PBMCs), taken when the disease was refractory, from a patient treated with antithyroid drugs. The receptor set was obtained from a female donor with Graves disease. CDR3s include the opening cysteine and the closing phenylalanine or tryptophan.

j_call v_call cdr3_aa
TRBJ2-7 TRBV6-1 CASRPGRYYEQYF
TRBJ2-5 TRBV20-1 CSASPVSYQETQYF
TRBJ2-5 TRBV7-9 CAITGAGETQYF
TRBJ1-4 TRBV28 CASSLSSPGRGEKLFF
TRBJ1-4 TRBV18 CASSPRDTATNEKLFF
TRBJ2-5 TRBV7-2 CASSLGTSGGRGTQYF
TRBJ2-7 TRBV6-1 CASSKAGRYEQYF
TRBJ1-1 TRBV6-1 CASSETWRGAEAFF
TRBJ1-3 TRBV7-9 CASSSYDRSGNTIYF
TRBJ2-5 TRBV6-1 CASSHRKDRYSELETQYF
TRBJ2-7 TRBV6-9 CASSYGANEQYF
TRBJ1-5 TRBV12-3/TRBV12-4 CASSYNQPQHF
TRBJ1-5 TRBV5-6 CASSLTQGLNQPQHF
TRBJ2-5 TRBV7-2 CASSLDNRGGSAQYF
TRBJ2-7 TRBV29-1 CSVEPTGQGRGEQYF
TRBJ1-5 TRBV6-2/TRBV6-3 CASRDRGGDVDQPQHF